The clone carrying this T cell receptor beta chain was observed a handful of times. Its target is not known. The source of the sample is a study of T cells after yellow fever vaccination. Study-level points and caveats: A small share of clonotypes appeared in both CD4 and CD8 compartments. Most clones from primary vaccination resurfaced after the booster (about 96% CD4, 88% CD8). Faster peaking, at day 5 versus 15, marked a secondary response that was weaker. Abundant clonotypes from the bulk population could have been carried over as contaminants into FACS-sorted repertoires.

The V end was cut by 7 bases, the J end by 1 base, with 10 bases between. The CDR3 covers 13 residues. Germline-derived CDR1 and CDR2 are MNHEY and SVGAGI. TCRdb fed the 5' RACE reads into MiXCR, producing one record per CDR3 protein. The sample yields approximately 300,000 distinct CDR3 sequences, about 10% seen once. The origin of this receptor is a man between 18 and 35 years old who received the YFV17D yellow fever vaccine. The genes are TRBV6-5 and TRBJ1-1; D unresolved. The source material was CD4+ T cells sorted from PBMCs, sampled 45 days after the yellow fever booster vaccination. The CDR3 DNA reads TGTGCCAGCAATCTTGGGCGGAACACTGAAGCTTTCTTT. Translation gives CASNLGRNTEAFF.